These T cell receptor beta chains were read from a single sample in a study of cytomegalovirus exposure and HLA in healthy donors. The method was immunoSEQ multiplex PCR; TCRdb's version includes in-frame clones alone and lacks a portion of them. The sample shows 130,000 to 150,000 clones, roughly four fifths of them seen only once. Sequenced input: PBMCs. Receptors were obtained from a woman in her forties or fifties in good health and CMV-seronegative. Both conserved end residues are part of each CDR3. D genes are given only for firm matches. Clone size is shown for a subset of rows, as once, few, many or a class of expanded clone.

J,D,V,size,DNA,CDR3
TRBJ2-5,-,TRBV19,-,TGTGCCAGTAGTGTTCAAACAGGTTTTGAGCAGTACTTC,CASSVQTGFEQYF
TRBJ2-1,-,TRBV11-2,-,TGTGCCAGCAGCTTAGATCTTTGGGCTGCTAATGAGCAGTTCTTC,CASSLDLWAANEQFF
TRBJ1-2,-,TRBV6-1,-,TGTGCCAGCAGTGAAGTCGGGGGGAACTATGGCTACACCTTC,CASSEVGGNYGYTF
TRBJ1-2,TRBD1,TRBV5-6,-,TGTGCCAGCAGCAGGGACAGGGGCTACACCTTC,CASSRDRGYTF
TRBJ2-5,-,TRBV5-1,-,TGCGCCAGCAAGGACAGAGGAGAGACCCAGTACTTC,CASKDRGETQYF
TRBJ2-3,TRBD2,TRBV7-2,few,TGTGCCAGCAGCTCCACTAGCGAAACGCAGTATTTT,CASSSTSETQYF
TRBJ2-7,TRBD2,TRBV6-6,few,TGTGCCAGCAGTTACTTTCCGTGGGGGGGAGAGCAGTACTTC,CASSYFPWGGEQYF
TRBJ1-5,TRBD1,TRBV30,-,TGTGCCTGGAATTACAGGGGGAATCAGCCCCAGCATTTT,CAWNYRGNQPQHF
TRBJ1-5,TRBD1,TRBV18,-,TGTGCCAGCGCCTCCGGGACAGAGAATCAGCCCCAGCATTTT,CASASGTENQPQHF
TRBJ2-1,-,TRBV6-5,few,TGTGCCAGCAGTTACGGGTACAGCATCTACAATGAGCAGTTCTTC,CASSYGYSIYNEQFF
TRBJ2-3,-,TRBV30,few,TGTGCCTGGAGTGTTCTCTACCGCACAGATACGCAGTATTTT,CAWSVLYRTDTQYF
TRBJ1-5,-,TRBV7-8,-,TGTGCCAGCAGTCCGGACAGCCACAATCAGCCCCAGCATTTT,CASSPDSHNQPQHF
TRBJ1-2,-,TRBV2,-,TGTGCCATCTTGGGGGGGGGTGGCTACACCTTC,CAILGGGGYTF
TRBJ1-5,TRBD1,TRBV4-2,-,TGTGCCAGCAGCCTGGGACAGCTCGGGCCCCAGCATTTT,CASSLGQLGPQHF
TRBJ1-3,-,TRBV7-8,few,TGTGCCAGCAGCCCGGCGGGGGGTCGCTCTGGAAACACCATATATTTT,CASSPAGGRSGNTIYF
TRBJ1-2,TRBD1,TRBV7-8,-,TGTGCCAGCAGCTTAGACAGGGGGGGCTACACCTTC,CASSLDRGGYTF
TRBJ2-5,TRBD2,TRBV7-2,-,TGTGCCAGCAGCTTAGGGGGACTAGCGGGGGAAGAGACCCAGTACTTC,CASSLGGLAGEETQYF
TRBJ2-3,TRBD2,TRBV9,-,TGTGCCAGCAGCGTAGCGCGGGGGGCCGGAGATACGCAGTATTTT,CASSVARGAGDTQYF
TRBJ2-7,TRBD1,TRBV5-8,-,TGTGCCAGCAGCTTGACAGGGGTGTACTTC,CASSLTGVYF
TRBJ2-1,TRBD2,TRBV6-4,-,TGTGCCAGCAGTGAACGAGCGGGGACCTACAATGAGCAGTTCTTC,CASSERAGTYNEQFF
TRBJ2-3,TRBD2,TRBV2,few,TGTGCCAGCATCTCCAGCGGGGGGTCCGCAGATACGCAGTATTTT,CASISSGGSADTQYF
TRBJ1-2,-,TRBV7-3,-,TGTGCCAGCAGCTTAAACAGGGACTATGGCTACACCTTC,CASSLNRDYGYTF
TRBJ1-1,-,TRBV7-3,-,TGTGCCAGCAGCCCGGGACGGGGGTACACTGAAGCTTTCTTT,CASSPGRGYTEAFF
TRBJ2-7,-,TRBV27,-,TGTGCCAGCAGTTTATCGAGATATGGGGCCGAGCAGTACTTC,CASSLSRYGAEQYF
TRBJ1-2,-,TRBV6-6,-,TGTGCCAGCAGTTACCCACCGTTACCAGTCTATGGCTACACCTTC,CASSYPPLPVYGYTF
TRBJ1-6,-,TRBV2,-,TGTGCCAGCGTGACGGGCTCCTATAATTCACCCCTCCACTTT,CASVTGSYNSPLHF
TRBJ1-6,TRBD1,TRBV10-3,-,TGTGCCATCAGTGCGGGTGTGGGACAGGGGCTTGCACCCCTCCACTTT,CAISAGVGQGLAPLHF
TRBJ1-3,-,TRBV5-1,-,TGCGCCAGCAGCTTGGCCTTCGGCTCTGGAAACACCATATATTTT,CASSLAFGSGNTIYF
TRBJ2-2,-,TRBV29-1,few,TGCAGCGTCCCGCAGCGTTTTACCGGGGAGCTGTTTTTT,CSVPQRFTGELFF
TRBJ1-1,-,TRBV6-1,-,TGTGCCAGCACGCGGGGGCGCGACACTGAAGCTTTCTTT,CASTRGRDTEAFF
TRBJ2-3,TRBD2,TRBV30,-,TGTGCCTTTACCCGGGGGGTAAGCACAGATACGCAGTATTTT,CAFTRGVSTDTQYF
TRBJ1-5,-,TRBV5-6,-,TGTGCCAGCGGCCCGTGGGGAGGGGTGAGCAATCAGCCCCAGCATTTT,CASGPWGGVSNQPQHF
TRBJ1-2,TRBD1,TRBV7-6,-,TGTGCCAGCAGCTTAGGGGACAGGGGCCGGGAGGGCTACACCTTC,CASSLGDRGREGYTF
TRBJ2-3,TRBD1,TRBV5-1,-,TGCGCCAGCAGCCCCTCGACAGGGGGGCATACGCAGTATTTT,CASSPSTGGHTQYF
TRBJ1-1,-,TRBV10-1,-,TGCGCCAGCAGTATGACGGGGAACACTGAAGCTTTCTTT,CASSMTGNTEAFF
TRBJ2-4,TRBD1,TRBV19,-,TGTGCCAGTAGTATGTGGACAGGGAAAGCCAAAAACATTCAGTACTTC,CASSMWTGKAKNIQYF
TRBJ2-3,-,TRBV4-2,-,TGTGCCAGCAGCCAAGAGAGCCGCCCCTCCACAGATACGCAGTATTTT,CASSQESRPSTDTQYF
TRBJ2-7,-,TRBV28,-,TGTGCCAGCAAAACAGCGGCGACTTACGAGCAGTACTTC,CASKTAATYEQYF
TRBJ1-1,-,TRBV10-1,-,TGCGCCAGCAGTGAGTCCACTGGGACAACTGAAGCTTTCTTT,CASSESTGTTEAFF
TRBJ2-3,-,TRBV6-1,-,TGTGCCAGCACTCCTGCAGGACTGATCACAGATACGCAGTATTTT,CASTPAGLITDTQYF
TRBJ2-4,-,TRBV7-2,-,TGTGCCAGCAGCTTCGGGGGTGGGGGTAACATTCAGTACTTC,CASSFGGGGNIQYF